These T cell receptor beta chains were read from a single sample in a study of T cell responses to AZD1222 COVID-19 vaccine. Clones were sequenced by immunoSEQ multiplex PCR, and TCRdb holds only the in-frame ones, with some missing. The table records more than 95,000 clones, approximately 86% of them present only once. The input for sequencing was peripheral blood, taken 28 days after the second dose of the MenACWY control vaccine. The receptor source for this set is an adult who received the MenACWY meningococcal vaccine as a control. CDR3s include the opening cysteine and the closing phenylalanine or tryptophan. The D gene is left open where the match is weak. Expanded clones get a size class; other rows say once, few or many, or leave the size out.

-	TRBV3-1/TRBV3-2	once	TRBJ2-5	TGTGCCAGCAGCCAAGGCCGCGAAGAGACCCAGTACTTC	CASSQGREETQYF
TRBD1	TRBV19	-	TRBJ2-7	TGTGCCAGTCGCCTCACAGGGGGCTCGGTCTACGAGCAGTACTTC	CASRLTGGSVYEQYF
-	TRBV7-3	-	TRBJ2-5	TGTGCCAGCAGCGAAGGTGGAGAAGAGACCCAGTACTTC	CASSEGGEETQYF
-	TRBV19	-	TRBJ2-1	TGTGCCAGTAGTCTACGGGACCTCTGGATTTCAGATGAGCAGTTCTTC	CASSLRDLWISDEQFF
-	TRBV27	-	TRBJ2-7	TGTGCCAGCAGTTTAAGGTTGGGTTACGAGCAGTACTTC	CASSLRLGYEQYF
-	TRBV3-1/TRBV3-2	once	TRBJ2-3	TGTGCCAGCAGCCGCCTGGCGGGGGATACGCAGTATTTT	CASSRLAGDTQYF
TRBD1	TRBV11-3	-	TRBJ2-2	TGTGCCAGCAGCTCTAGACAGGGGAACACCGGGGAGCTGTTTTTT	CASSSRQGNTGELFF
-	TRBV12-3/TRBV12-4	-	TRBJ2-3	TGTGCCAGCAGCTGGGCCGGAGATGGGCAGTATTTT	CASSWAGDGQYF
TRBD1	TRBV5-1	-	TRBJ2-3	TGCGCCAGTCGTCCCGGGACAGGGGCCGCAGATACGCAGTATTTT	CASRPGTGAADTQYF
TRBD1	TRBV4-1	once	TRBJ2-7	TGCGCCAGCAGCCAACGTCCGGACAGGGTTAGCTCCTACGAGCAGTACTTC	CASSQRPDRVSSYEQYF
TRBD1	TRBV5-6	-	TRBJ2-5	TGTGCCAGCAGCCCCTCTACAGGGGGCAGACAAGAGACCCAGTACTTC	CASSPSTGGRQETQYF
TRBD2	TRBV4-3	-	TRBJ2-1	TGCGCCAGCAGCCAAAGTCGGGGGGGGTACAATGAGCAGTTCTTC	CASSQSRGGYNEQFF
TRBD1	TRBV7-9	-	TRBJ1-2	TGTGCCAGCAGCACAGGGGGAAACTATGGCTACACCTTC	CASSTGGNYGYTF
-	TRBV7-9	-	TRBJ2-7	TGTGCCAGCAGCCCCCCAGGGACCTACGAGCAGTACTTC	CASSPPGTYEQYF
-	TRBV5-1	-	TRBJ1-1	TGCGCCAGCAGCTTGGACTCCATGAACACTGAAGCTTTCTTT	CASSLDSMNTEAFF
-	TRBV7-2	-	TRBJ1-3	TGTGCCAGCAGCTTAGGGGCTAAGGGCACTGGAAACACCATATATTTT	CASSLGAKGTGNTIYF
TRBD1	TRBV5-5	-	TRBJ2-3	TGTGCCAGCAGCGTGACAGGGGAGAAGTATCTAGTTACGCAGTATTTT	CASSVTGEKYLVTQYF
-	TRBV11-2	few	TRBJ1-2	TGTGCCAGCAGCTTAGAACAGGGCTACTATGGCTACACCTTC	CASSLEQGYYGYTF
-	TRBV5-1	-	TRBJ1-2	TGCGCCAGCAGCCGGACTGCGATCAGGGGCCCCCCTAACTATGGCTACACCTTC	CASSRTAIRGPPNYGYTF
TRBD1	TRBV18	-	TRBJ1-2	TGTGCCAGCTCACCAACAGGGGGCGATGGCTACACCTTC	CASSPTGGDGYTF
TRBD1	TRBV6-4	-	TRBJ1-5	TGTGCCAGCAGGGAACAGGGGTATAGCAATCAGCCCCAGCATTTT	CASREQGYSNQPQHF
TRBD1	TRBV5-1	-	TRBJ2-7	TGCGCCAGCAGCTTTGAGGGGGCGCGGGAGCAGTACTTC	CASSFEGAREQYF
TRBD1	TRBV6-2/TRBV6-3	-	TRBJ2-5	TGTGCCAGCAGTTATTCAGACAGGGCGGAGACCCAGTACTTC	CASSYSDRAETQYF
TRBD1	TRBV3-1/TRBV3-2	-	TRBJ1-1	TGTGCCAGCAGCCGACAGGGGGCGAACACTGAAGCTTTCTTT	CASSRQGANTEAFF
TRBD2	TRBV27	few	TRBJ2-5	TGTGCCAGCAGTTTATTCGCACTAGCGGGGGAGACCCAGTACTTC	CASSLFALAGETQYF
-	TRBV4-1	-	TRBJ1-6	TGCGCCAGCAGCCAAGATGATAGGGGGTACTATAATTCACCCCTCCACTTT	CASSQDDRGYYNSPLHF
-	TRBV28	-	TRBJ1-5	TGTGCCAGCAGTTTGGTTTATCAGCCCCAGCATTTT	CASSLVYQPQHF
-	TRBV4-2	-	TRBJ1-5	TGTGCCAGCAGCCAAGAGGGTCAGCCCCAGCATTTT	CASSQEGQPQHF
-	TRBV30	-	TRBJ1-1	TGTGCCTGGAGTTTAGGCGGTTCGGTGAACACTGAAGCTTTCTTT	CAWSLGGSVNTEAFF